What follows is one TCR beta chain and its context. This CDR3 has 11 residues. Germline CDR1 and CDR2: DFQATT and SNEGSKA (reference sequence). The V gene lost 6 bases and the J gene lost 7 bases, with 12 bases spanning the gap. Produced via immunoSEQ multiplex PCR; TCRdb's table is partial and in-frame only. The sample lists about 66,000 clones, roughly 80% occurring once. This entry belongs to a study of OX40 agonist ivuxolimab in advanced cancers. Study in general: Among those enrolled, mean age was around 55 years (range 23 to 79) and about 79% were male. Three patients responded partially, comprising one with hepatocellular carcinoma and two with cutaneous melanoma.

This clonotype was sampled from an adult with an advanced solid tumor such as melanoma, head and neck, liver or kidney cancer. This specimen was CD4+ or CD8+ T cells sorted from blood, taken in a trial of the OX40 agonist ivuxolimab. V is TRBV20-1 and J is TRBJ1-1; D may be TRBD1 (5 bases). The CDR3 nucleotides read TGCAGTGCAACTAGACAGAGTGAAGCTTTCTTT. Translating gives CSATRQSEAFF.